The text below deals with one T cell receptor (beta chain). Its target is not known. The assay was immunoSEQ multiplex PCR, and TCRdb's table has in-frame clones only and misses some. The sample contains approximately 74,000 clones, around 82% of which appear only once. This sample stems from a study of OX40 agonist ivuxolimab in advanced cancers. For the study at large: There were three patients with partial responses, one having hepatocellular carcinoma and two cutaneous melanoma. Findings and limits, study-wide: Several nonresponders also turned out to have low normalized T-cell clonal expansion.

From germline, CDR1 is SGHNT and CDR2 YYREEE (reference sequence). V was clipped by 4 bases and J by 4 bases, with 8 bases between them. The CDR3 has 13 amino acids. This clonotype was obtained from an adult with an advanced solid tumor such as melanoma, head and neck, liver or kidney cancer. This chain links TRBV5-4 with TRBJ2-2; D might be TRBD1 (5 bases). The sample here was CD4+ or CD8+ T cells sorted from blood, taken in a trial of the OX40 agonist ivuxolimab. CDR3 sequence: CASSQGRTGELFF. The CDR3 DNA sequence: TGTGCCAGCAGCCAGGGTCGCACCGGGGAGCTGTTTTTT.